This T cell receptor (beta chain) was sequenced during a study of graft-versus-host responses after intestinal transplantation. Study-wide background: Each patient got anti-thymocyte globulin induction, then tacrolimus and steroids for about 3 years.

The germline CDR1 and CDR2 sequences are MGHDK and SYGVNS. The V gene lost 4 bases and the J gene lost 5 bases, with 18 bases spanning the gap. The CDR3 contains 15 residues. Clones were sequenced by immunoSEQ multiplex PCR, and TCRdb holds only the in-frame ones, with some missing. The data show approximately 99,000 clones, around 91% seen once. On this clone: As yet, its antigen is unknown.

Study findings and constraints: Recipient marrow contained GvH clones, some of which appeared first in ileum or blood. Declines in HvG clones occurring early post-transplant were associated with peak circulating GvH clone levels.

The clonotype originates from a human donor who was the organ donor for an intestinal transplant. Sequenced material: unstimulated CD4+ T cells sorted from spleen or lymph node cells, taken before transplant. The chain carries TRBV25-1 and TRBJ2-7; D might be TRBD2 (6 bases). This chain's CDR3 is CASSAGATPGDEQYF. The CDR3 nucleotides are TGTGCCAGCAGTGCGGGAGCCACTCCAGGCGACGAGCAGTACTTC.